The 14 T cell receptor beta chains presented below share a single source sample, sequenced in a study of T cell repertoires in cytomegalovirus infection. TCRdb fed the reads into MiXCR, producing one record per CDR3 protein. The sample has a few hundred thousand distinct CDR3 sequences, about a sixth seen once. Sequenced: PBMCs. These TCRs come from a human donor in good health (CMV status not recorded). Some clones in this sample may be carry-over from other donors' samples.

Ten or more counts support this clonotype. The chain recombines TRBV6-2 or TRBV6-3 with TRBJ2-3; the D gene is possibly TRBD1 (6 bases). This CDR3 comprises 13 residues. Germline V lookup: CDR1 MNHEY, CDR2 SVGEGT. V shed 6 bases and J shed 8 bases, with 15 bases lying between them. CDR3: CASSPAGERTQYF. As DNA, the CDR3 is TGTGCCAGCAGCCCAGCAGGGGAGCGTACGCAGTATTTT.

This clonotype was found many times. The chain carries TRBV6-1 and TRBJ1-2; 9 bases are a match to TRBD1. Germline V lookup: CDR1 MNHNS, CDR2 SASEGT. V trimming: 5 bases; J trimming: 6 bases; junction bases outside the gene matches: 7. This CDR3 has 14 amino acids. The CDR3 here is CASSRQGGSDGYTF. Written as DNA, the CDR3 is TGTGCCAGCAGTCGACAGGGGGGTTCAGATGGCTACACCTTC.

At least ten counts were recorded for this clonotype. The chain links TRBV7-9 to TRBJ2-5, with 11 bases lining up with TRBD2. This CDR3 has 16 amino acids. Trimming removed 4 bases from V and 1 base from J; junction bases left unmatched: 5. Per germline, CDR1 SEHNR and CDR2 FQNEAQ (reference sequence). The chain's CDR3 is CASSSGLAGLQETQYF. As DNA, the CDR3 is TGTGCCAGCAGCTCTGGACTAGCGGGCCTCCAAGAGACCCAGTACTTC. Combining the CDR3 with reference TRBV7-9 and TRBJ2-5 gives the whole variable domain DTGVSQNPRHKITKRGQNVTFRCDPISEHNRLYWYRQTLGQGPEFLTYFQNEAQLEKSRLLSDRFSAERPKGSFSTLEIQRTEQGDSAMYLCASSSGLAGLQETQYFGPGTRLLVL.

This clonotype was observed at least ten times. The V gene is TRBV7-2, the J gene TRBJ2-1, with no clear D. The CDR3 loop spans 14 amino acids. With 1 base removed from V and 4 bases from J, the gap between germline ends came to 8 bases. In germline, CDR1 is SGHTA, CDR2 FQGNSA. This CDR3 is CASSLDVSYNEQFF. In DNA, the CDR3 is TGTGCCAGCAGCTTAGATGTAAGTTACAATGAGCAGTTCTTC. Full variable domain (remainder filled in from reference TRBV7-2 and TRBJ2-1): GAGVSQSPSNKVTEKGKDVELRCDPISGHTALYWYRQSLGQGLEFLIYFQGNSAPDKSGLPSDRFSAERTGGSVSTLTIQRTQQEDSAVYLCASSLDVSYNEQFFGPGTRLTVL.

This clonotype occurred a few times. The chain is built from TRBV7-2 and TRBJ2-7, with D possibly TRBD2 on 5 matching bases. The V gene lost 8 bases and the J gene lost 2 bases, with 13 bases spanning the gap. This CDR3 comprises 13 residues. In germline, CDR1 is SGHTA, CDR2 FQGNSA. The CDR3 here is CASGPYGAYEQYF. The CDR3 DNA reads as TGTGCCAGCGGGCCTTACGGGGCCTACGAGCAGTACTTC.

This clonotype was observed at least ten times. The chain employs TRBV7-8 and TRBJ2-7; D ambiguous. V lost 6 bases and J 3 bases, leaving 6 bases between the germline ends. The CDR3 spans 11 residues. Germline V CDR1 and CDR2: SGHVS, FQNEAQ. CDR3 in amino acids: CASRRHYEQYF. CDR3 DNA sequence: TGTGCCAGCAGGAGACACTACGAGCAGTACTTC.

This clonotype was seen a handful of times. The CDR3 bases are TGTGCCAGCAGTGGAGAGAGTGGGGCCGGGAGCCAAGAGACCCAGTACTTC. Protein: CASSGESGAGSQETQYF. The chain couples TRBV2 to TRBJ2-5, with a tentative D call TRBD2 (6 bases). There are 17 residues in the CDR3. Germline-derived CDR1 and CDR2 are SNHLY and FYNNEI. V lost 4 bases, J lost 1 base, and 19 bases lay in between.

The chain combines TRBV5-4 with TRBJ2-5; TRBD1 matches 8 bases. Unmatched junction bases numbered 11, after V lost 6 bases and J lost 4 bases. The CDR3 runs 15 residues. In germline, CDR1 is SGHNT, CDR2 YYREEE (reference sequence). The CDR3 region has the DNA TGTGCCAGCACCCATCGGGGACAGGTCTCAGAGACCCAGTACTTC. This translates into CASTHRGQVSETQYF.

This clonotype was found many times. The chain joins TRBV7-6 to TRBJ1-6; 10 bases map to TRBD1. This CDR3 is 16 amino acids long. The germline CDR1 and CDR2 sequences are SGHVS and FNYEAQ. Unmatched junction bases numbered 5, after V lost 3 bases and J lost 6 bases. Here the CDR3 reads CASSLGTGDLNSPLHF. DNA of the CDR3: TGTGCCAGCAGCTTGGGGACAGGGGACCTTAATTCACCCCTCCACTTT.

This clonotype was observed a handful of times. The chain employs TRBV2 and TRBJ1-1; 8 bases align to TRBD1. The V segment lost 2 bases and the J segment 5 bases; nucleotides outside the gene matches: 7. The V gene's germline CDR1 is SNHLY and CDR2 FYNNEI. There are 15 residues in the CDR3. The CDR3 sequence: CASSELGRGQTEAFF. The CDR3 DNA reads TGTGCCAGCAGTGAATTGGGCAGGGGGCAAACTGAAGCTTTCTTT.

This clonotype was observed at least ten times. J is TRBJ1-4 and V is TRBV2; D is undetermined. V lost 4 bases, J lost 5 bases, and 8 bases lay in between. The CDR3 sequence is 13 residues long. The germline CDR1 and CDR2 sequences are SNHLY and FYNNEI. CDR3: CASSGVGNEKLFF. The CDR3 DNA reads TGTGCCAGCAGTGGCGTGGGGAATGAAAAACTGTTTTTT.

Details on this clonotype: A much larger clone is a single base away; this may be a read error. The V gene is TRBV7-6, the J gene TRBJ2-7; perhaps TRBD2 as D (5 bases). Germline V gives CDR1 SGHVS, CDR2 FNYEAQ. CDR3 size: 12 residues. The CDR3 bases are TGTGCCAGCAGCCGCCCGGGGTACGAGCTGTACTTC. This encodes CASSRPGYELYF.

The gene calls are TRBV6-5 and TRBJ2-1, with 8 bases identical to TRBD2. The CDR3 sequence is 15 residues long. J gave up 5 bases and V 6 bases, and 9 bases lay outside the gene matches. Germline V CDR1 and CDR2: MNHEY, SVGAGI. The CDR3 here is CASRPGGSRDNEQFF. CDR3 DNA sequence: TGTGCCAGCAGACCGGGGGGGTCGAGGGACAATGAGCAGTTCTTC.

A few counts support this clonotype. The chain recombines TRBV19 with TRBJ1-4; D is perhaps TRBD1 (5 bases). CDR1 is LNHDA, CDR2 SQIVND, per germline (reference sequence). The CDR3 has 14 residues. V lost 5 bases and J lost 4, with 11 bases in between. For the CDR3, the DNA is TGTGCCAGTAGTCCGGGACGTCATAATGAAAAACTGTTTTTT. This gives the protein CASSPGRHNEKLFF. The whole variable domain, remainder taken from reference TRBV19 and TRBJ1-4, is DGGITQSPKYLFRKEGQNVTLSCEQNLNHDAMYWYRQDPGQGLRLIYYSQIVNDFQKGDIAEGYSVSREKKESFPLTVTSAQKNPTAFYLCASSPGRHNEKLFFGSGTQLSVL.